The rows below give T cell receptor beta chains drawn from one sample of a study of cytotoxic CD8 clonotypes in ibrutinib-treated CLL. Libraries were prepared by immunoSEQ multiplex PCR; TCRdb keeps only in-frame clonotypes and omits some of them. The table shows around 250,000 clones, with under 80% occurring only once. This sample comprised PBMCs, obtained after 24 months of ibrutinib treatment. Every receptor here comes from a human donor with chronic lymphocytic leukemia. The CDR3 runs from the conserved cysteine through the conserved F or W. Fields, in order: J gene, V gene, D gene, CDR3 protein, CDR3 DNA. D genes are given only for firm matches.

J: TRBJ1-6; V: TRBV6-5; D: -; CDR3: CASSFPGHNSPLHF; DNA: TGTGCCAGCAGTTTCCCGGGCCATAATTCACCCCTCCACTTT
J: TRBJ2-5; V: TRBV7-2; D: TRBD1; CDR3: CASSSGTGRETQYF; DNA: TGTGCCAGCAGCTCCGGGACAGGGAGGGAGACCCAGTACTTC
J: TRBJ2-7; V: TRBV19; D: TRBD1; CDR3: CASTPGGFYEQYF; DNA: TGTGCCAGTACTCCAGGGGGCTTCTACGAGCAGTACTTC
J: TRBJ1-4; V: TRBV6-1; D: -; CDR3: CASSDKGPNEKLFF; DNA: TGTGCCAGCAGTGATAAGGGGCCTAATGAAAAACTGTTTTTT
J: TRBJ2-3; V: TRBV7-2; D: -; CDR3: CASSIARGKSTDTQYF; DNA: TGTGCCAGCAGTATAGCCCGTGGCAAATCCACAGATACGCAGTATTTT
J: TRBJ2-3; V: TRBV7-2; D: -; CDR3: CASSFERGSGTDTQYF; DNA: TGTGCCAGCAGCTTTGAGCGCGGTAGTGGCACAGATACGCAGTATTTT
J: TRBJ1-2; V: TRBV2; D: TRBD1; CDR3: CASSVGQGADGYTF; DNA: TGTGCCAGCAGCGTCGGACAGGGGGCTGACGGCTACACCTTC
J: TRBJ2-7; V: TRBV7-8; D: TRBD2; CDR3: CASSPTLGGAGVHEQYF; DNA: TGTGCCAGCAGCCCCACTCTCGGGGGGGCGGGAGTCCACGAGCAGTACTTC
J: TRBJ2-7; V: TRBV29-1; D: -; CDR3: CSVQHSSTGEQYF; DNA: TGCAGCGTACAGCATAGCTCGACGGGGGAGCAGTACTTC
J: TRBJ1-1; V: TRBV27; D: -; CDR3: CASSHGQQAFF; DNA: TGTGCCAGCAGTCACGGACAGCAGGCTTTCTTT
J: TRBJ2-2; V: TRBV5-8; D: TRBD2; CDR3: CASSLGTSGATGELFF; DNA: TGTGCCAGCAGCTTGGGAACTAGCGGGGCCACCGGGGAGCTGTTTTTT
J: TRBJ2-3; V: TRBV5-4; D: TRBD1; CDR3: CASSYGQGGTDTQYF; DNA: TGTGCCAGCAGCTACGGACAGGGGGGCACAGATACGCAGTATTTT
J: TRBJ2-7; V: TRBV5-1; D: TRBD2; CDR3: CASQRGRAGNEQYF; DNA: TGCGCCAGCCAACGGGGGAGGGCAGGCAACGAGCAGTACTTC
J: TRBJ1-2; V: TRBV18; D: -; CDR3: CASSPSVDGTNYGYTF; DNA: TGTGCCAGCTCACCAAGTGTGGACGGAACTAACTATGGCTACACCTTC
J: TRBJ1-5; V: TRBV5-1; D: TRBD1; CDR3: CVSSLAGGEQPQHF; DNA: TGCGTCAGCAGCTTGGCAGGGGGGGAGCAGCCCCAGCATTTT
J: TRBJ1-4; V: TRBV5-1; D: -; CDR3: CASSLVGEATNEKLFF; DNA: TGCGCCAGCAGCTTGGTTGGGGAAGCAACTAATGAAAAACTGTTTTTT
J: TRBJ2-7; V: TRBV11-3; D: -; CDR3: CASSSGTGEQYF; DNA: TGTGCCAGCAGCTCCGGGACTGGCGAGCAGTACTTC
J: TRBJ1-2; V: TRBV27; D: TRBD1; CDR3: CASSASEGASYGYTF; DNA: TGTGCCAGCAGTGCCTCAGAGGGGGCTAGCTATGGCTACACCTTC
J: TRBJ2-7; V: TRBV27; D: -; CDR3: CASREGGYYEQYF; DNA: TGTGCCAGCAGAGAAGGGGGGTACTACGAGCAGTACTTC
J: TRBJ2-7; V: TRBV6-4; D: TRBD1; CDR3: CASSDRQGDEQYF; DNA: TGTGCCAGCAGTGATCGGCAGGGGGACGAGCAGTACTTC